Below are 11 T cell receptor beta chains sequenced from a single sample in a study of cytomegalovirus exposure and HLA in healthy donors. Generated by immunoSEQ multiplex PCR, the TCRdb table keeps only in-frame clones and is missing some. The table shows some 150,000 clones, with roughly 90% occurring only once. Sequenced material: PBMCs. These receptors were obtained from a man between 18 and 29 years old in good health and CMV-seropositive.

The rearrangement uses TRBV9 and TRBJ1-4; D might be TRBD1 (6 bases). Deletions cut 4 bases from V and 8 bases from J, with 18 bases between. Per the germline V gene, CDR1 is SGDLS and CDR2 is YYNGEE. The length of the CDR3 is 15 residues. The CDR3 nucleotides are TGTGCCAGCAGCCTTAGAGAGGGGGAGGGAGAAAAACTGTTTTTT. It codes for CASSLREGEGEKLFF. The variable domain in full, completed from reference TRBV9 and TRBJ1-4, reads DSGVTQTPKHLITATGQRVTLRCSPRSGDLSVYWYQQSLDQGLQFLIQYYNGEERAKGNILERFSAQQFPDLHSELNLSSLELGDSALYFCASSLREGEGEKLFFGSGTQLSVL.

The J gene is TRBJ2-3, the V gene TRBV5-1; 13 bases are shared with TRBD2. Germline values: CDR1 SGHRS, CDR2 YFSETQ. CDR3 length: 17 amino acids. After removal of 4 bases from V and 2 bases from J, the junction contained 7 bases not matched to a gene. The CDR3 DNA is TGCGCCAGCAGCGTCGGACTAGCGGGGGCCTTCACAGATACGCAGTATTTT. Translation: CASSVGLAGAFTDTQYF.

The CDR3 reads CASSQGLGYEQYF. The CDR3 nucleotides read TGTGCCAGCAGCCAGGGATTAGGCTACGAGCAGTACTTC. The chain combines TRBV7-3 with TRBJ2-7; a weak D match, TRBD1 (5 bases). The germline V and J ends were trimmed by 5 bases and 3 bases, with 11 bases remaining between them. CDR1 is SGHTA and CDR2 is FQGTGA in the germline V gene. The CDR3 is 13 residues long.

This chain joins TRBV7-2 and TRBJ1-4; 7 positions agree with TRBD1. J lost 15 bases, V lost 1 base, and 5 bases had no gene match. The CDR3 has 12 amino acids. CDR1 and CDR2 from the germline V gene are SGHTA and FQGNSA. The CDR3 sequence is CASSLDRGRLFF. The CDR3 coding sequence is TGTGCCAGCAGCTTAGACAGGGGTAGATTGTTTTTT.

The chain is built from TRBV2 and TRBJ2-4; D not resolved. V was cut by 7 bases and J by 0 bases, with 10 bases left in between. The length of the CDR3 is 14 residues. Germline CDR1 is SNHLY and CDR2 is FYNNEI. DNA for the CDR3: TGTGCCAGCATACCAGGTCTAGCCAAAAACATTCAGTACTTC. Translated, it gives CASIPGLAKNIQYF.

This chain joins TRBV25-1 and TRBJ2-1; 7 nucleotides align to TRBD2. The V and J ends lost 6 bases and 7 bases, in that order; junction bases with no gene match: 3. CDR1 MGHDK and CDR2 SYGVNS come from the germline V gene. The CDR3 loop spans 12 amino acids. The CDR3 region is CASRLAANEQFF. Here the CDR3 DNA reads TGTGCCAGCAGGCTAGCGGCAAATGAGCAGTTCTTC.

In DNA, the CDR3 is TGCGCCAGCAGCCAGGGACAGGGGAGGCGGACCCAGTACTTC. This sequence encodes CASSQGQGRRTQYF. The rearrangement uses TRBV4-1 and TRBJ2-5, with 10 bases lining up with TRBD1. V lost 3 bases and J lost 7; bases outside the gene matches: 5. This CDR3 has 14 residues. Germline CDR1 reads MGHRA; CDR2 reads YSYEKL.

This chain connects TRBV11-2 to TRBJ2-5; 11 bases map to TRBD2. The length of the CDR3 is 19 residues. Germline V lookup: CDR1 SGHAT, CDR2 FQNNGV. Unmatched junction bases numbered 11, after V lost 1 base and J lost 1 base. CDR3 protein: CASSLAYRASGGLQETQYF. The DNA of the CDR3 is TGTGCCAGCAGCTTAGCCTATCGGGCTAGCGGGGGGCTCCAAGAGACCCAGTACTTC.

This rearrangement joins TRBV19 to TRBJ1-2; D is perhaps TRBD1 (6 bases). V shed 3 bases and J shed 4 bases, with 15 bases lying between them. Germline V gives CDR1 LNHDA, CDR2 SQIVND (reference sequence). The CDR3 covers 15 residues. CDR3 in amino acids: CASSIGPQGFYGYTF. The CDR3 region has the DNA TGTGCCAGTAGTATTGGTCCCCAGGGGTTCTATGGCTACACCTTC.

The J gene is TRBJ2-3, the V gene TRBV6-1; TRBD2 matches at 8 bases. CDR1 MNHNS and CDR2 SASEGT come from the germline V gene. This CDR3 is built from 13 residues. V was clipped by 6 bases and J by 2 bases; unmatched bases: 1. The CDR3 region is CASRLADTDTQYF. Written as DNA, the CDR3 is TGTGCCAGCAGACTAGCGGACACAGATACGCAGTATTTT.

The chain joins TRBV6-6 to TRBJ1-1, with 8 bases that match TRBD1. The CDR3 has 13 amino acids. With 4 bases clipped from V and 8 bases from J, the junction kept 6 bases outside the gene matches. Germline V gene sequence: CDR1 MNHNY, CDR2 SVGAGI (reference sequence). CDR3 DNA: TGTGCCAGCAGTTCGTTCCGGGACAGGGAAGCTTTCTTT. Translation gives CASSSFRDREAFF.